A single sample gave rise to the 30 T cell receptor beta chains below, sequenced in a study of control samples from healthy donors and cancer patients. This table comes from immunoSEQ multiplex PCR, and its TCRdb copy is limited to in-frame clones, with some not included. The data contain approximately 220,000 clones, just under 95% of them singletons. Sequencing was done on a sample of blood. These receptors all come from a man over 45 in good health.

CDR3 in DNA: TGTGCCAGCAGTACTACCCGGGCCCATAATTCACCCCTCCACTTT. It is translated as CASSTTRAHNSPLHF. The chain employs TRBV28 and TRBJ1-6, with D uncertain. Germline lookup yields CDR1 MDHEN and CDR2 SYDVKM. The CDR3 runs to 15 residues. Between the trimmed V and J ends, which lost 5 bases and 5 bases, there was a span of 13 bases.

V usage is TRBV7-2 and J usage is TRBJ2-7, with D uncertain. V lost 0 bases to trimming and J lost 5 bases, with 8 bases between them. This CDR3 is built from 13 residues. CDR1 is SGHTA and CDR2 is FQGNSA in the germline V gene. The CDR3 bases are TGTGCCAGCAGCTTAGCTGAGTGGGACGAGCAGTACTTC. Amino acids: CASSLAEWDEQYF.

The CDR3 loop reads CASNGNEQFF. The CDR3 nucleotides are TGCGCCAGCAATGGCAATGAGCAGTTCTTC. The chain couples TRBV10-2 to TRBJ2-1; no firm D call. V was cut by 7 bases and J by 6 bases, with 4 bases left in between. Looked up from germline, CDR1 is WSHSY and CDR2 is SAAADI. This CDR3 comprises 10 residues.

CDR3 in amino acids: CASSTGGATTNEKLFF. As DNA, the CDR3 is TGTGCCAGCAGTACTGGCGGGGCCACAACTAATGAAAAACTGTTTTTT. The rearrangement joins TRBV28 to TRBJ1-4; maybe TRBD1 (5 bases). CDR1 is MDHEN, CDR2 SYDVKM, per germline. The CDR3 consists of 16 residues. The V gene lost 5 bases and the J gene lost 0 bases, with 13 bases spanning the gap.

The V gene is TRBV2, the J gene TRBJ2-5; no definite D call. The ends were cut back, 7 bases at V and 2 bases at J, with 11 bases in the middle. Germline loops: CDR1 SNHLY, CDR2 FYNNEI. The CDR3 extends over 13 amino acids. The CDR3 DNA is TGTGCCAGCACCCCACGAAGGCAAGAGACCCAGTACTTC. Its translation: CASTPRRQETQYF.

This clone appeared a single time. The V and J genes are TRBV6-2 or TRBV6-3 and TRBJ1-3, with a possible D match to TRBD1 (5 bases). CDR3 length: 15 amino acids. Trimming cost V 6 bases and J 0 bases, with 12 bases left between them. The germline V gene encodes CDR1 MNHEY and CDR2 SVGEGT. CDR3 coding DNA: TGTGCCAGCAGCGAGGACACAAACTCTGGAAACACCATATATTTT. Its protein is CASSEDTNSGNTIYF.

V gene TRBV7-6 combines with J gene TRBJ2-5; TRBD2 agrees at 8 bases. After removal of 3 bases from V and 4 bases from J, the junction contained 13 bases not matched to a gene. The CDR3 spans 17 residues. Germline lookup yields CDR1 SGHVS and CDR2 FNYEAQ. DNA of the CDR3: TGTGCCAGCAGCTTGTCCCGGGGGGGCCTTGATCGAGAGACCCAGTACTTC. It yields the protein CASSLSRGGLDRETQYF.

The chain joins TRBV27 to TRBJ2-3, with 8 bases matching TRBD2. The V gene end was trimmed by 5 bases and the J gene end by 2 bases; junction bases not matched to a gene: 9. This CDR3 is 16 amino acids long. Looked up from germline, CDR1 is MNHEY and CDR2 is SMNVEV (reference sequence). The DNA of the CDR3 is TGTGCCAGCAGTATCCTTAGCGGGGTCCACACAGATACGCAGTATTTT. Amino acids: CASSILSGVHTDTQYF.

The CDR3 DNA sequence: TGTGCCAGCAGCGATTGGGGGGCAGGGGGAGGCAAAAACATTCAGTACTTC. It is translated as CASSDWGAGGGKNIQYF. This chain connects TRBV5-4 to TRBJ2-4; tentative D call: TRBD1 (7 bases). The germline V gene has CDR1 SGHNT and CDR2 YYREEE (reference sequence). The CDR3 has 17 residues. V lost 4 bases, J lost 3 bases, and 20 bases lay in between. The full variable domain, completed using reference TRBV5-4 and TRBJ2-4, is ETGVTQSPTHLIKTRGQQVTLRCSSQSGHNTVSWYQQALGQGPQFIFQYYREEENGRGNFPPRFSGLQFPNYSSELNVNALELDDSALYLCASSDWGAGGGKNIQYFGAGTRLSVL.

The chain recombines TRBV5-1 with TRBJ2-5; D gene uncertain. The ends were cut back, 4 bases at V and 2 bases at J, with 6 bases in the middle. Germline V CDR1 and CDR2: SGHRS, YFSETQ. The CDR3 spans 12 residues. DNA of the CDR3: TGCGCCAGCAGCCCACAACAAGAGACCCAGTACTTC. This translates into CASSPQQETQYF. Together with reference TRBV5-1 and TRBJ2-5, the CDR3 gives the full variable domain: KAGVTQTPRYLIKTRGQQVTLSCSPISGHRSVSWYQQTPGQGLQFLFEYFSETQRNKGNFPGRFSGRQFSNSRSEMNVSTLELGDSALYLCASSPQQETQYFGPGTRLLVL.

J is TRBJ1-5 and V is TRBV5-4; maybe TRBD1 (6 bases). This CDR3 spans 14 amino acids. Germline CDR1 reads SGHNT; CDR2 reads YYREEE (reference sequence). Trimming took off 2 bases at V and 3 bases at J, with 9 bases between the two ends. CDR3 loop: CASSLGTNNQPQHF. CDR3 coding DNA: TGTGCCAGCAGCTTAGGGACAAACAATCAGCCCCAGCATTTT.

CDR3 DNA: TGTGCCAGCAGTTTTGGAGCGGGGGACGGAGAGACCCAGTACTTC. Amino acids: CASSFGAGDGETQYF. V usage is TRBV28 and J usage is TRBJ2-5; 8 nucleotides line up with TRBD2. The CDR3 runs 15 residues. Germline V gene sequence: CDR1 MDHEN, CDR2 SYDVKM. V shed 3 bases, J shed 4 bases, and the junction held 7 bases outside the gene matches.

This chain links TRBV6-6 with TRBJ2-7; perhaps TRBD2 as D (6 bases). The CDR3 runs to 14 residues. Germline V gives CDR1 MNHNY, CDR2 SVGAGI (reference sequence). Trimming took off 4 bases at V and 2 bases at J, with 12 bases between the two ends. The DNA for the CDR3 is TGTGCCAGCAGTTCCCGGACTATCCCCTACGAGCAGTACTTC. The encoded protein is CASSSRTIPYEQYF.

This chain connects TRBV3-1 (or the pseudogene TRBV3-2) to TRBJ1-5, with D tentatively TRBD1 (6 bases). Germline assignment: CDR1 LGHDT and CDR2 YNNKEL (reference sequence). This CDR3 has 12 amino acids. V dropped 8 bases and J dropped 7 bases, with 12 bases sitting between them. CDR3 DNA sequence: TGTGCCAGCGGAGACGGGGGCCAGCCCCAGCATTTT. Its protein product is CASGDGGQPQHF.

The chain links TRBV6-5 to TRBJ1-4; no clear D gene. Looked up from germline, CDR1 is MNHEY and CDR2 is SVGAGI. Trimming left V 0 bases short and J 3 bases short, with 11 bases between. The length of the CDR3 is 16 residues. This CDR3 reads CASSYSKAIANEKLFF. In DNA form, the CDR3 reads TGTGCCAGCAGTTACTCGAAGGCCATAGCTAATGAAAAACTGTTTTTT.

The chain combines TRBV7-2 with TRBJ2-5; D unresolved. CDR1 SGHTA and CDR2 FQGNSA come from the germline V gene. Trimming took 6 bases from V and 0 from J, leaving 17 bases between them. This CDR3 has 16 residues. In DNA, the CDR3 is TGTGCCAGCAGTCAAAACAGAGGCCCGTACCAAGAGACCCAGTACTTC. Its protein product is CASSQNRGPYQETQYF.

The chain links TRBV30 to TRBJ2-2; 8 bases agree with TRBD1. The CDR3 consists of 15 residues. The germline V gene has CDR1 GTSNPN and CDR2 SVGIG (reference sequence). Trimming took 3 bases from V and 5 from J; bases not matched to a gene: 8. CDR3 nucleotide sequence: TGTGCCTGGAGCAAAAGGACAGGGCTGACCGGGGAGCTGTTTTTT. Protein sequence: CAWSKRTGLTGELFF.

This CDR3 is CASSISGGLTEAFF. CDR3 DNA sequence: TGCGCCAGCAGCATATCGGGGGGCTTAACTGAAGCTTTCTTT. The chain recombines TRBV5-1 with TRBJ1-1; the D gene is possibly TRBD1 (6 bases). Between the trimmed V and J ends, which lost 4 bases and 5 bases, there was a span of 15 bases. The germline CDR1 and CDR2 sequences are SGHRS and YFSETQ. CDR3 length equals 14 residues.

CDR3 residues: CASRDSSYNEQFF. In DNA, the CDR3 is TGTGCCAGCAGGGACAGCTCCTACAATGAGCAGTTCTTC. This sequence joins TRBV28 and TRBJ2-1; D may be TRBD1 (6 bases). The CDR3 runs to 13 residues. Germline loops: CDR1 MDHEN, CDR2 SYDVKM. The V end was cut by 6 bases, the J end by 0 bases, with 6 bases between. The full variable domain, completed using reference TRBV28 and TRBJ2-1, is DVKVTQSSRYLVKRTGEKVFLECVQDMDHENMFWYRQDPGLGLRLIYFSYDVKMKEKGDIPEGYSVSREKKERFSLILESASTNQTSMYLCASRDSSYNEQFFGPGTRLTVL.

This chain uses TRBV20-1 with TRBJ2-5, with D tentatively TRBD2 (6 bases). The V gene's germline CDR1 is DFQATT and CDR2 SNEGSKA (reference sequence). The V gene lost 5 bases and the J gene lost 5 bases, with 9 bases spanning the gap. This CDR3 is built from 11 residues. In nucleotides, the CDR3 is TGCAGTGCTCTAGCGATGGAGACCCAGTACTTC. The encoded protein is CSALAMETQYF.

A note on this clone: This specimen includes other DNA sequences encoding the same CDR3. The genes are TRBV12-3 or TRBV12-4 and TRBJ2-5; perhaps D is TRBD1 or TRBD2 (6 bases each). CDR3 length: 13 residues. V was clipped by 6 bases and J by 5 bases, with 13 bases between them. CDR3 loop: CASSLTGGETQYF. CDR3 in DNA: TGTGCCAGCAGCCTCACCGGGGGCGAGACCCAGTACTTC.

J is TRBJ2-2 and V is TRBV10-3; 7 bases are shared with TRBD2. Per the germline V gene, CDR1 is ENHRY and CDR2 is SYGVKD. Trimming removed 6 bases from V and 4 bases from J; junction bases left unmatched: 2. This CDR3 has 13 residues. CDR3 in DNA: TGTGCCATCAGCGGGGGGAGCACCGGGGAGCTGTTTTTT. Translation: CAISGGSTGELFF.

The chain carries TRBV19 and TRBJ1-5; D possibly corresponds to TRBD1 (5 bases). Germline CDR1 LNHDA, CDR2 SQIVND (reference sequence). Trimming stripped 6 bases from V and 2 bases from J, with 17 bases between. This CDR3 region has 16 residues. Written as DNA, the CDR3 is TGTGCCAGTAGAAAGCCCAGGGAAACGGGCAATCAGCCCCAGCATTTT. Encoded protein: CASRKPRETGNQPQHF.

The chain is built from TRBV7-2 and TRBJ2-5; D not resolved. The V gene lost 2 bases and the J gene lost 3 bases, with 10 bases spanning the gap. Looked up from germline, CDR1 is SGHTA and CDR2 is FQGNSA. The CDR3 runs 14 residues. In DNA, the CDR3 is TGTGCCAGCAGCTTAATGTGGGTCGAAGAGACCCAGTACTTC. Translated, it gives CASSLMWVEETQYF.

The rearrangement uses TRBV9 and TRBJ2-3, with 15 bases lining up with TRBD2. The CDR3 runs to 20 residues. Germline assignment: CDR1 SGDLS and CDR2 YYNGEE. V was pared by 0 bases and J by 0 bases, with 8 bases of the junction left unmatched. This CDR3 reads CASSVAWTSGGAPSTDTQYF. The CDR3, as DNA: TGTGCCAGCAGCGTAGCTTGGACTAGCGGGGGGGCCCCTAGCACAGATACGCAGTATTTT. Using reference TRBV9 and TRBJ2-3 for the parts outside the CDR3, the full variable domain is DSGVTQTPKHLITATGQRVTLRCSPRSGDLSVYWYQQSLDQGLQFLIQYYNGEERAKGNILERFSAQQFPDLHSELNLSSLELGDSALYFCASSVAWTSGGAPSTDTQYFGPGTRLTVL.

V usage is TRBV5-1 and J usage is TRBJ1-2; 7 bases are a match to TRBD1. CDR3 size: 16 residues. The germline V gene has CDR1 SGHRS and CDR2 YFSETQ. Trimming removed 4 bases from V and 3 bases from J; junction bases left unmatched: 12. The DNA for the CDR3 is TGCGCCAGCAGCCCCGGGACAGCGACTCATCACTATGGCTACACCTTC. Its protein product is CASSPGTATHHYGYTF.

The chain employs TRBV7-9 and TRBJ1-1; D possibly corresponds to TRBD1 (6 bases). V gave up 9 bases and J gave up 1 base, with 12 bases separating them. CDR1 is SEHNR, CDR2 FQNEAQ, per germline (reference sequence). The CDR3 contains 13 residues. CDR3: CASSEGQNTEAFF. Here the CDR3 DNA reads TGTGCCAGTTCGGAGGGACAGAACACTGAAGCTTTCTTT.

The rearrangement uses TRBV2 and TRBJ2-7, with 7 bases lining up with TRBD1. CDR3 length equals 13 residues. The trim removed 7 bases at V and 3 bases at J, leaving 6 bases unmatched. Per germline, CDR1 SNHLY and CDR2 FYNNEI. Here the CDR3 DNA reads TGTGCCAGCACCGTTGGACAGGTCTACGAGCAGTACGTC. This translates into CASTVGQVYEQYV.

V and J are TRBV21-1 and TRBJ1-2; the table's D call of TRBD1 was not tested on the DNA. TRBV21-1 represents a pseudogene. The CDR3 extends over 15 amino acids. The CDR3 sequence: CASSKSDRGHYGYTF. For the CDR3, the DNA is TGTGCCAGCAGCAAATCAGACAGGGGACACTATGGCTACACCTTC.

A word on this clone: A read error may account for a junction end that differs from germline. The gene calls are TRBV7-7 and TRBJ2-5, with 11 bases that match TRBD2. The CDR3 is 15 amino acids. Germline V lookup: CDR1 SSHAT, CDR2 FNYEAQ (reference sequence). CDR3 DNA: TGTGCTAGCAGCTTCGAGACTAGCGGGGCAGAGACCCAGTACTTC. Residues: CASSFETSGAETQYF. Looking up the rest from reference TRBV7-7 and TRBJ2-5 gives the full variable domain: GAGVSQSPRYKVTKRGQDVTLRCDPISSHATLYWYQQALGQGPEFLTYFNYEAQPDKSGLPSDRFSAERPEGSISTLTIQRTEQRDSAMYRCASSFETSGAETQYFGPGTRLLVL.